Following are 25 T cell receptor beta chains from one sample sequenced in a study of blood T cell repertoires in COVID-19. Some clones are missing from TCRdb's copy, which holds only in-frame ones; the method was immunoSEQ multiplex PCR. The sample has tens of thousands of clones; about 82% are singletons. What was sequenced was peripheral blood. These receptors were taken from a man between 70 and 80 years old with acute or convalescent COVID-19.

The J gene is TRBJ2-3, the V gene TRBV29-1, with D perhaps TRBD2 (6 bases). Per the germline V gene, CDR1 is SQVTM and CDR2 is ANQGSEA. There are 13 residues in the CDR3. Trimming removed 4 bases at V and 3 bases at J, with 11 bases between. The CDR3 region is CSVGAGWTDTQYF. As DNA, the CDR3 is TGCAGCGTTGGTGCGGGGTGGACAGATACGCAGTATTTT.

In this sample, this clone is medium-sized. This chain uses TRBV19 with TRBJ1-2; a weak D match, TRBD1 (6 bases). Germline loops: CDR1 LNHDA, CDR2 SQIVND (reference sequence). This CDR3 is built from 14 residues. The ends were cut back, 3 bases at V and 2 bases at J, with 10 bases in the middle. Here the CDR3 DNA reads TGTGCCAGTAGTATTCTGGGGGCAAACTATGGCTACACCTTC. It translates to CASSILGANYGYTF.

The table lists this clone with a few counts. This sequence joins TRBV20-1 and TRBJ2-3; 7 bases line up with TRBD2. The CDR3 is 15 amino acids. The germline CDR1 and CDR2 sequences are DFQATT and SNEGSKA (reference sequence). With V trimmed by 3 bases and J by 5 bases, 11 bases remained unmatched. The CDR3 DNA is TGCAGTGCTAGTACCGCGGGGGAAAAAAGAGATACGCAGTATTTT. Protein: CSASTAGEKRDTQYF.

The chain recombines TRBV5-1 with TRBJ2-5; 9 nucleotides line up with TRBD1. The CDR3 consists of 15 residues. V lost 4 bases to trimming and J lost 1 base; unmatched junction nucleotides: 5. CDR1 is SGHRS and CDR2 is YFSETQ in the germline V gene. CDR3 protein: CASSGQGTPQETQYF. The CDR3 nucleotides are TGCGCCAGCAGCGGACAGGGGACACCCCAAGAGACCCAGTACTTC.

The chain employs TRBV7-6 and TRBJ2-5, with TRBD2 matching 8 bases. Germline-derived CDR1 and CDR2 are SGHVS and FNYEAQ. V shed 6 bases and J 5 bases; nucleotides not matched to a gene: 11. The CDR3 has 15 amino acids. CDR3 bases: TGTGCCAGCAGTTCTCGGGGGGGCCACGGGGAGACCCAGTACTTC. Translated, it gives CASSSRGGHGETQYF.

CDR3 DNA: TGTGCCAGTAGTGCCCCGGACAGGGGGTCCAATCAGCCCCAGCATTTT. It specifies CASSAPDRGSNQPQHF. The chain joins TRBV19 to TRBJ1-5; 10 bases are a match to TRBD1. This CDR3 has 16 amino acids. Germline CDR1 LNHDA, CDR2 SQIVND (reference sequence). Trimming at V came to 5 bases and at J to 3 bases, leaving 7 bases not matched to a gene.

This sequence joins TRBV5-1 and TRBJ2-7; 8 positions agree with TRBD1. V shed 0 bases and J 2 bases; nucleotides not matched to a gene: 4. Germline V lookup: CDR1 SGHRS, CDR2 YFSETQ. This CDR3 has 15 residues. The CDR3 reads CASSLGGTGAYEQYF. CDR3 bases: TGCGCCAGCAGCTTGGGGGGGACAGGAGCCTACGAGCAGTACTTC.

V is TRBV18 and J is TRBJ2-1, with D possibly matching TRBD1 (5 bases). Trimming removed 4 bases at V and 3 bases at J, with 16 bases between. The germline gives CDR1 KGHSH, CDR2 LQKENI. This CDR3 is built from 16 residues. DNA for the CDR3: TGTGCCAGCTCACTATCGTCCAGGGCTTACTACAATGAGCAGTTCTTC. The encoded protein is CASSLSSRAYYNEQFF.

The chain joins TRBV4-2 to TRBJ1-2, with D uncertain. The germline V and J ends were trimmed by 0 bases and 4 bases, with 12 bases remaining between them. The germline CDR1 and CDR2 sequences are LGHNA and YNFKEQ. The CDR3 has 15 residues. The CDR3 here is CASSQDVKDFYGYTF. CDR3 bases: TGTGCCAGCAGCCAAGATGTTAAAGACTTCTATGGCTACACCTTC.

This chain joins TRBV11-3 and TRBJ2-3; TRBD1 might be the D (6 bases). V was pared by 5 bases and J by 0 bases, with 9 bases between. Germline V CDR1 and CDR2: SGHNT, YENEEA. CDR3 length: 14 residues. The DNA of the CDR3 is TGTGCCAGCAGCAAAGGACAGAGCACAGATACGCAGTATTTT. The encoded protein is CASSKGQSTDTQYF.

The V and J genes are TRBV28 and TRBJ2-1; 7 bases map to TRBD2. The V segment lost 4 bases and the J segment 0 bases; nucleotides outside the gene matches: 15. The CDR3 sequence is 19 residues long. Germline CDR1 reads MDHEN; CDR2 reads SYDVKM. The CDR3 here is CASSYPPGGGLGSYNEQFF. Written as DNA, the CDR3 is TGTGCCAGCAGTTATCCACCTGGCGGGGGACTGGGCTCCTACAATGAGCAGTTCTTC. The complete variable domain, with remaining parts taken from reference TRBV28 and TRBJ2-1, reads DVKVTQSSRYLVKRTGEKVFLECVQDMDHENMFWYRQDPGLGLRLIYFSYDVKMKEKGDIPEGYSVSREKKERFSLILESASTNQTSMYLCASSYPPGGGLGSYNEQFFGPGTRLTVL.

The V call is TRBV19, the J call TRBJ2-2; 8 bases are a match to TRBD1. This CDR3 comprises 16 residues. From germline, CDR1 is LNHDA and CDR2 SQIVND (reference sequence). After removal of 7 bases from V and 4 bases from J, the junction contained 11 bases not matched to a gene. CDR3 bases: TGTGCCAGTACCTCGACAGGGGTCAGAACCACCGGGGAGCTGTTTTTT. This codes for CASTSTGVRTTGELFF.

This chain links TRBV4-2 with TRBJ1-1; 7 positions match TRBD1. CDR1 is LGHNA and CDR2 is YNFKEQ in the germline V gene. The CDR3 is made up of 15 amino acids. Germline trimming cut 4 bases from V and 0 bases from J; bases unmatched to any gene: 5. CDR3 nucleotide sequence: TGTGCCAGCAGCCCCAAAGACAGGGTGAACACTGAAGCTTTCTTT. It translates to CASSPKDRVNTEAFF.

The chain is built from TRBV2 and TRBJ1-6, with a possible D match to TRBD1 (5 bases). In germline, CDR1 is SNHLY, CDR2 FYNNEI. V was pared by 8 bases and J by 7 bases, with 15 bases between. This CDR3 is built from 14 residues. CDR3 DNA sequence: TGTGCCAGCCGGAGGCGGGACTTAAATTCACCCCTCCACTTT. This gives the protein CASRRRDLNSPLHF.

Only one count was recorded for this clone. The chain uses TRBV11-2 and TRBJ1-1; D call uncertain. Germline-derived CDR1 and CDR2 are SGHAT and FQNNGV. Deletions cut 0 bases from V and 3 bases from J, with 8 bases between. The CDR3 has 14 residues. The CDR3 loop is CASSLESGDTEAFF. The CDR3 DNA reads TGTGCCAGCAGCTTAGAATCAGGTGACACTGAAGCTTTCTTT.

The rearrangement uses TRBV18 and TRBJ1-2; TRBD1 might be the D (5 bases). The CDR3 runs 16 residues. Germline V gene lookup returns CDR1 KGHSH and CDR2 LQKENI. V shed 4 bases and J shed 5 bases, with 20 bases lying between them. The CDR3 DNA reads as TGTGCCAGCTCACTGGACATAAGTTTGGGCGAATATGGCTACACCTTC. Its translation is CASSLDISLGEYGYTF.

The gene calls are TRBV5-1 and TRBJ2-3, with 8 bases aligning to TRBD1. The V gene's germline CDR1 is SGHRS and CDR2 YFSETQ. The CDR3 totals 15 residues. V lost 0 bases to trimming and J lost 4 bases; unmatched junction nucleotides: 4. CDR3 in amino acids: CASSLGQGAADTQYF. CDR3 in DNA: TGCGCCAGCAGCTTGGGGCAGGGGGCCGCAGATACGCAGTATTTT. Looking up the rest from reference TRBV5-1 and TRBJ2-3 gives the full variable domain: KAGVTQTPRYLIKTRGQQVTLSCSPISGHRSVSWYQQTPGQGLQFLFEYFSETQRNKGNFPGRFSGRQFSNSRSEMNVSTLELGDSALYLCASSLGQGAADTQYFGPGTRLTVL.

This sequence joins TRBV15 and TRBJ2-2, with TRBD1 identical over 12 bases. Germline V gives CDR1 LNHNV, CDR2 YYDKDF (reference sequence). Unmatched junction bases numbered 6, after V lost 0 bases and J lost 7 bases. The CDR3 has 17 amino acids. CDR3 DNA sequence: TGTGCCACCAGCAGAGATGGGGGACAGGGGGCGATCGGGGAGCTGTTTTTT. It yields the protein CATSRDGGQGAIGELFF.

V is TRBV7-9 and J is TRBJ1-3; a weak D match, TRBD1 (5 bases). The CDR3 length is 14 residues. Trimming took off 2 bases at V and 2 bases at J, with 7 bases between the two ends. Germline assignment: CDR1 SEHNR and CDR2 FQNEAQ (reference sequence). CDR3 protein: CASSLSGTGNTIYF. The CDR3 DNA sequence: TGTGCCAGCAGCTTATCAGGGACTGGAAACACCATATATTTT.

The gene calls are TRBV19 and TRBJ2-5; possibly TRBD2 for D (5 bases). The CDR3 is 14 amino acids. The ends were cut back, 3 bases at V and 0 bases at J, with 8 bases in the middle. CDR1 is LNHDA and CDR2 is SQIVND in the germline V gene (reference sequence). CDR3 nucleotide sequence: TGTGCCAGTAGTATCACCGGGAACCAAGAGACCCAGTACTTC. As protein: CASSITGNQETQYF.

The V call is TRBV7-9, the J call TRBJ2-7; 7 nucleotides agree with TRBD1. This CDR3 region has 16 residues. Germline assignment: CDR1 SEHNR and CDR2 FQNEAQ (reference sequence). V was pared by 1 base and J by 0 bases, with 6 bases of the junction left unmatched. CDR3 amino acids: CASSLDRRGISYEQYF. CDR3 sequence (DNA): TGTGCCAGCAGCTTAGATCGCAGGGGGATCTCCTACGAGCAGTACTTC.

The rearrangement joins TRBV7-8 to TRBJ2-7; no clear D gene. This CDR3 spans 14 amino acids. V lost 2 bases to trimming and J lost 6 bases, with 14 bases between them. Germline loops: CDR1 SGHVS, CDR2 FQNEAQ. The CDR3: CASSLSLGVREQYF. The CDR3 DNA reads as TGTGCCAGCAGCTTATCTCTAGGAGTCCGCGAGCAGTACTTC.

The V call is TRBV11-3, the J call TRBJ2-1; 9 positions agree with TRBD1. The V gene's germline CDR1 is SGHNT and CDR2 YENEEA. This CDR3 is 15 amino acids long. The V gene end was trimmed by 5 bases and the J gene end by 6 bases; junction bases not matched to a gene: 8. The CDR3 coding sequence is TGTGCCAGCAGCCCCCGAGGGACAGGGTTCAATGAGCAGTTCTTC. Its translation is CASSPRGTGFNEQFF.

DNA of the CDR3: TGCGCCAGCAGCTTTAACAGGCTGAACACTGAAGCTTTCTTT. This encodes CASSFNRLNTEAFF. V and J are TRBV5-1 and TRBJ1-1; TRBD1 might be the D (5 bases). Germline assignment: CDR1 SGHRS and CDR2 YFSETQ. The CDR3 runs 14 residues. Trimming removed 2 bases at V and 0 bases at J, with 8 bases between.

This chain uses TRBV7-9 with TRBJ1-4; a weak D match, TRBD1 (6 bases). CDR1 is SEHNR, CDR2 FQNEAQ, per germline (reference sequence). CDR3 length equals 15 residues. V gave up 4 bases and J gave up 5 bases, with 14 bases separating them. CDR3 coding DNA: TGTGCCAGCAGCTACGGACAGACATCCAATGAAAAACTGTTTTTT. This sequence encodes CASSYGQTSNEKLFF.